The present T cell receptor (beta chain) was sequenced within a study of blood T cell repertoires in COVID-19 (dated by TCRdb to about 2020). Regarding the research as a whole: The collaborator samples originated in the United States, Italy and Spain and spanned the acute and convalescent phases of COVID-19. The prospective study material was composed of cDNA or gDNA derived from T cells, B-cell-depleted T cells, or PBMCs. The dataset comprised deeply sampled blood TCRbeta repertoires from subjects exposed to, actively infected with, or recovered from COVID-19. The repertoires were released in a freely available public database intended as a resource for research on the immune response to SARS-CoV-2. Samples came from the ongoing ImmuneRACE study (first 160 participants) plus 1,254 subjects from 6 global collaborators. Nearly every sample came with metadata listing a de-identified subject ID, COVID-19 status, age in years and sex. HLA class I and class II types, where available, came from metadata supplied by the sample provider rather than from assay-based typing.

This clone was counted only a few times. Its recognized antigen is unknown. No quality values exist for individual bases; no much larger clone is one base distant. On the study overall, not on this receptor specifically: Clinical and demographic metadata were provided uncurated, with the amount varying by source and participant.

Participants in the prospective study were enrolled through a virtual design, were aged roughly 18 to 95 years, and lived in fewer than 30 United States geographic areas. To assign participants to cohorts, the prospective study relied on clinical history that participants themselves reported in a screening survey and a study questionnaire. Exposed participants were defined as having been in contact with someone with a PCR-confirmed or clinician-diagnosed COVID-19 case within 2 weeks of study entry. In the prospective study, mobile phlebotomists collected whole blood, serum and a nasopharyngeal or oropharyngeal swab from each participant. Over a roughly 2-month period, participants in the prospective study had the option of providing additional blood draws and questionnaires. Before DNA extraction, prospective study blood samples were shipped either frozen or at room temperature. TCRbeta CDR3 regions were amplified from genomic DNA using the immunoSEQ Assay, a bias-controlled multiplex PCR. In the original analysis: Nucleated cell counts per sample were estimated from amplification of reference gene primers within the assay. Sequence reads were collapsed and filtered to measure the absolute abundance of every unique TCRbeta CDR3 rearrangement. For each sample, productive Simpson clonality was calculated as the square root of Simpson's diversity index over productive rearrangements. The source is immuneACCESS, and TCRdb retained only in-frame sequences with V and J called. Part of the clones is not carried over; for the studies checked, unresolved V genes explain less than half of this, and the remainder is unexplained. From that table come the V and J calls and clone size; the DNA was used to work out D and trimming. For this sample the table gives approximately 300,000 clones, of which 85% were detected only once. The ten largest clones add up to about 2% of the sample.

Taken from cysteine to phenylalanine, the CDR3 has 15 residues. This entry keeps only the CDR3 DNA: 45 bases, framed from base 1. The germline V gene encodes CDR1 SGHTA and CDR2 FQGTGA. V is trimmed back by 0 bases and J by 3 bases, and the junction contains 2 bases that no gene match accounts for. The TCR was taken from a woman aged 25 to 39 who had been exposed to COVID-19. This chain joins TRBV7-3 to TRBJ2-1, with 7 bases matching TRBD2. Sequences were obtained from PBMCs or T cells enriched from blood (not recorded which). CDR3 loop: CASSLTAGVYNEQFF. The DNA reads as follows: TGTGCCAGCAGCTTAACGGCGGGGGTCTACAATGAGCAGTTCTTC.